Listed below are T cell receptor beta chains from one sample, sequenced in a study of T cells in localized non-small cell lung cancer. Profiling relied on immunoSEQ multiplex PCR, and the TCRdb table lists in-frame clones only, not all of them. The profile shows 65,000 to 95,000 clones, over 60% of them singletons. The sequencing used PBMCs, collected before any cancer treatment. These receptors were taken from a man aged 40 to 70 with stage II squamous cell lung carcinoma. Both conserved end residues are part of each CDR3.

v_call cdr3_aa
TRBV2 CASSRQGGAANYGYTF
TRBV4-1 CASSSGTGMAWAYEQYF
TRBV7-2 CASSSVVSYEQYF
TRBV7-8 CASTSGGHIYNEQFF
TRBV6-5 CASSYSTGGPYEQYF
TRBV5-1 CASSFKGRSTDTQYF
TRBV7-2 CASSPQERAYEQYF
TRBV18 CASSPWGTDSNQPQHF
TRBV7-2 CASSLPGTINIGEQYF
TRBV2 CASSLRTGETQYF
TRBV30 CAWSAPNTEAFF
TRBV30 CAWTTDRGYGYTF
TRBV5-6 CASSLVSSNTEAFF
TRBV9 CASSVAGGQETQYF
TRBV9 CASSVGGTDYEQYF
TRBV7-9 CASSSAGTGETQYF
TRBV4-1 CASSQWGLAGPPEQFF
TRBV4-2 CASSQEGLVGTGVQPQHF
TRBV4-2 CASSQDLLGSQPQHF
TRBV5-5 CASSEAGAQGLNEQYF
TRBV5-1 CASSLPTGTGGYEKLFF
TRBV7-9 CASSPAGGYEQYF
TRBV21-1 CASSKWGKTQYF
TRBV7-2 CASRATGAGLSEKLFF
TRBV27 CASKPETGTSPLHF